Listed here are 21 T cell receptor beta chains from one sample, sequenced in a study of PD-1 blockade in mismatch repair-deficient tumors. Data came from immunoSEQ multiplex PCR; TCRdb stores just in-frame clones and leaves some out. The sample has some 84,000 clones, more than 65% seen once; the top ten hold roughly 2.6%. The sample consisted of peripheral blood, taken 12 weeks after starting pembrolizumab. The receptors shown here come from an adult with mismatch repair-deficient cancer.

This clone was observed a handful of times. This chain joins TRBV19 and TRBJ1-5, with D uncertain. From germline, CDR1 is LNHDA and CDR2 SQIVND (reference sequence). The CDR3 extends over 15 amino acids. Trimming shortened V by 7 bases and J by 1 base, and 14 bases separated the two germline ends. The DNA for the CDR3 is TGTGCCAGTATGGTGTACGGGGAGAGCAATCAGCCCCAGCATTTT. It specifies CASMVYGESNQPQHF.

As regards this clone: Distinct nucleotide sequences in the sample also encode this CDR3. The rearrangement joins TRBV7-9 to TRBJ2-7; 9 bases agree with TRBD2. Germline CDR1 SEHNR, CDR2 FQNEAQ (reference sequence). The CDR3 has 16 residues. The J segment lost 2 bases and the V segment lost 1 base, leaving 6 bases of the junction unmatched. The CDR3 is CASSLGGSGGTYEQYF. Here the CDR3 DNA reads TGTGCCAGCAGCTTAGGAGGTAGCGGGGGCACCTACGAGCAGTACTTC. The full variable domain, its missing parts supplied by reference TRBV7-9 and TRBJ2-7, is DTGVSQNPRHKITKRGQNVTFRCDPISEHNRLYWYRQTLGQGPEFLTYFQNEAQLEKSRLLSDRFSAERPKGSFSTLEIQRTEQGDSAMYLCASSLGGSGGTYEQYFGPGTRLTVT.

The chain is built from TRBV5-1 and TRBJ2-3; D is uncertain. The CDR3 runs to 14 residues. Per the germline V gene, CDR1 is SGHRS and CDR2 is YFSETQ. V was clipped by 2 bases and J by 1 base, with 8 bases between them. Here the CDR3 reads CASSFDSGTDTQYF. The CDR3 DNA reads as TGCGCCAGCAGCTTCGACTCGGGCACAGATACGCAGTATTTT.

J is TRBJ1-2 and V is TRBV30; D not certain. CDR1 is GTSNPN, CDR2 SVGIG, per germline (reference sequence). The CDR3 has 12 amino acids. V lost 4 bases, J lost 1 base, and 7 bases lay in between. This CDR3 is CAWNGVNYGYTF. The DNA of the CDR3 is TGTGCCTGGAACGGGGTTAACTATGGCTACACCTTC.

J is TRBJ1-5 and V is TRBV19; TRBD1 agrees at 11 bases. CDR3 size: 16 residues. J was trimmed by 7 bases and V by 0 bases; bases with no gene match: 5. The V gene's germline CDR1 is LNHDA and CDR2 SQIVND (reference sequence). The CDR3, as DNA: TGTGCCAGTAGTATAGAAGGACAGGGGGCGAAACAGCCCCAGCATTTT. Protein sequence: CASSIEGQGAKQPQHF.

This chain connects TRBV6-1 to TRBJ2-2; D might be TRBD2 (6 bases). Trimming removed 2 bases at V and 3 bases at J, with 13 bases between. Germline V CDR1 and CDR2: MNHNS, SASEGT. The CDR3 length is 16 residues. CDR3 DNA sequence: TGTGCCAGCAGTGAACCGCATGGAGGGTACACCGGGGAGCTGTTTTTT. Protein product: CASSEPHGGYTGELFF.

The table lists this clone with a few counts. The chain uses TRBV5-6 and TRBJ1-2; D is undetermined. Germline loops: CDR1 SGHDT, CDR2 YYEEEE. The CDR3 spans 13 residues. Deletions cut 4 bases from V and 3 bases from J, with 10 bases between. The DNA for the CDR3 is TGTGCCAGCAGCCCTGACACGGACTATGGCTACACCTTC. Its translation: CASSPDTDYGYTF.

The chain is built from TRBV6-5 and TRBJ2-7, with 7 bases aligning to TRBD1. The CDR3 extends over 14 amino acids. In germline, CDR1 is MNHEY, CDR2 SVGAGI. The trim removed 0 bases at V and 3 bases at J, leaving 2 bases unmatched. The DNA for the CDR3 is TGTGCCAGCAGTTACTCTCGGACAGGCTACGAGCAGTACTTC. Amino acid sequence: CASSYSRTGYEQYF.

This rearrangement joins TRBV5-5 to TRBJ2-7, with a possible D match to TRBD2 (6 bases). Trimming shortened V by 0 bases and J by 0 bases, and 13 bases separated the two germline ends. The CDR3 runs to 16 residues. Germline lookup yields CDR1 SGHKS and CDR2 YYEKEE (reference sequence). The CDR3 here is CASSLGTGLISYEQYF. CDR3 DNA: TGTGCCAGCAGCTTGGGCACGGGACTCATCTCCTACGAGCAGTACTTC. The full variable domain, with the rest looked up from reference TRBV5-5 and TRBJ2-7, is DAGVTQSPTHLIKTRGQQVTLRCSPISGHKSVSWYQQVLGQGPQFIFQYYEKEERGRGNFPDRFSARQFPNYSSELNVNALLLGDSALYLCASSLGTGLISYEQYFGPGTRLTVT.

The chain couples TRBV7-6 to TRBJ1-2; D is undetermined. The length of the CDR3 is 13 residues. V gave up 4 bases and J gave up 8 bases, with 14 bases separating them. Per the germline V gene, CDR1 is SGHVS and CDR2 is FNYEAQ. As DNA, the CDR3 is TGTGCCAGCAGCTCCCGGGAGGGAGGCGGCTACACCTTC. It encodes CASSSREGGGYTF.

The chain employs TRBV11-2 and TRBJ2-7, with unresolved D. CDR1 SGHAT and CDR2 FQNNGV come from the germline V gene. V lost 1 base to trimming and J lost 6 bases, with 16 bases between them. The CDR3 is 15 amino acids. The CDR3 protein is CASSLGPGFPSEQYF. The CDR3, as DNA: TGTGCCAGCAGCTTAGGTCCAGGTTTCCCTTCCGAGCAGTACTTC.

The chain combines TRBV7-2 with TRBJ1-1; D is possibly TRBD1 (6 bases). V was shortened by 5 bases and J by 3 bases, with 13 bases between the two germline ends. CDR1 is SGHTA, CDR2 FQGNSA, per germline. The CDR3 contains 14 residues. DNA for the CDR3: TGTGCCAGCAGCCCCTTAGGGGGGGACACTGAAGCTTTCTTT. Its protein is CASSPLGGDTEAFF. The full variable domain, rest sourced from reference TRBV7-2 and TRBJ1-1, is GAGVSQSPSNKVTEKGKDVELRCDPISGHTALYWYRQSLGQGLEFLIYFQGNSAPDKSGLPSDRFSAERTGGSVSTLTIQRTQQEDSAVYLCASSPLGGDTEAFFGQGTRLTVV.

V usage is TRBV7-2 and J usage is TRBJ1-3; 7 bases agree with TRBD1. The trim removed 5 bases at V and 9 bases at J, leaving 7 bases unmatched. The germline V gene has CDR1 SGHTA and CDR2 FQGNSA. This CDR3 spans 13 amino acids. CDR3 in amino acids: CASSKTGSGTIYF. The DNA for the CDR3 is TGTGCCAGCAGCAAGACAGGGTCGGGCACCATATATTTT.

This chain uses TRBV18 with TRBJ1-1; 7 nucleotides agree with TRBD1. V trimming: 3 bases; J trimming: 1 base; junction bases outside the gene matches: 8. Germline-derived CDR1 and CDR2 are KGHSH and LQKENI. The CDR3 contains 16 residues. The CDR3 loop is CASSPLSRTGNTEAFF. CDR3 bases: TGTGCCAGCTCACCTTTGAGTAGGACAGGGAACACTGAAGCTTTCTTT. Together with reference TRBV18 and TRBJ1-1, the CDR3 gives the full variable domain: NAGVMQNPRHLVRRRGQEARLRCSPMKGHSHVYWYRQLPEEGLKFMVYLQKENIIDESGMPKERFSAEFPKEGPSILRIQQVVRGDSAAYFCASSPLSRTGNTEAFFGQGTRLTVV.

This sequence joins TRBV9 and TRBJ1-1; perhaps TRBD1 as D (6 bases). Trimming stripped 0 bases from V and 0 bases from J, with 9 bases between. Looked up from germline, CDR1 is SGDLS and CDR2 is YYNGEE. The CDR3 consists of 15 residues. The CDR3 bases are TGTGCCAGCAGCGTAGTTCAGGGGATGAACACTGAAGCTTTCTTT. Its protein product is CASSVVQGMNTEAFF.

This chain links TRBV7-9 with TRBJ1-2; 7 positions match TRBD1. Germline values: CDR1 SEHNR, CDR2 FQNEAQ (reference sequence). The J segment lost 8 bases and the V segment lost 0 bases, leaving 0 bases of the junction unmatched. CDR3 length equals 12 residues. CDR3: CASSLATGGYTF. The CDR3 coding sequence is TGTGCCAGCAGCTTAGCGACAGGGGGCTACACCTTC.

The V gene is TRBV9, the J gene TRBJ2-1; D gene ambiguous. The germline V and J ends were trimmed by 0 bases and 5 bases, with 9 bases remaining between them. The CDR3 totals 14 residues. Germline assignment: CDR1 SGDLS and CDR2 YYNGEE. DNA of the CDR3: TGTGCCAGCAGCGTAGGTGGAGAAAACAATGAGCAGTTCTTC. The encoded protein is CASSVGGENNEQFF.

The CDR3 DNA sequence: TGCAGCGTTCCGGACAAAGTTTCAGATACGCAGTATTTT. Encoded protein: CSVPDKVSDTQYF. The V call is TRBV29-1, the J call TRBJ2-3; a possible D gene is TRBD1 (5 bases). Germline V gene data show CDR1 as SQVTM and CDR2 as ANQGSEA. With 5 bases removed from V and 4 bases from J, the gap between germline ends came to 13 bases. This CDR3 region has 13 residues.

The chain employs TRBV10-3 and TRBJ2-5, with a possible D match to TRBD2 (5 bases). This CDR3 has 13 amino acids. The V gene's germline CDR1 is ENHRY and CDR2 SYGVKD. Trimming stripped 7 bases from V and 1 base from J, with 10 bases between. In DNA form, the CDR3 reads TGTGCCATCAACTCGGGGATCCAAGAGACCCAGTACTTC. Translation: CAINSGIQETQYF.

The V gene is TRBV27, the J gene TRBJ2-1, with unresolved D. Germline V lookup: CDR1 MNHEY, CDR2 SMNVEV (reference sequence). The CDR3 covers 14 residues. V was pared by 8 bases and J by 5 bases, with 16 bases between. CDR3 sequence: CASSPPSADNEQFF. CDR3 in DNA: TGTGCCAGCTCGCCCCCCAGCGCCGACAATGAGCAGTTCTTC.

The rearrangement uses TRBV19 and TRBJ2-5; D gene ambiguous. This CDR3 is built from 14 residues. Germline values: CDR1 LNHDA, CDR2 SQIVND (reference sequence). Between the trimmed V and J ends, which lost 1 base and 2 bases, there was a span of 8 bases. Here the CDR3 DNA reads TGTGCCAGTAGTATAGTTGGCGCACAAGAGACCCAGTACTTC. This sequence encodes CASSIVGAQETQYF.